Listed below are T cell receptor beta chains from one sample, sequenced in a study of T cells in Graves' hyperthyroidism and ophthalmopathy. MiXCR, applied by TCRdb to the multiplex PCR reads, yields one record per CDR3 protein. Of a few hundred thousand distinct CDR3 sequences in the sample, roughly 46% were seen once. The sequenced material came from peripheral blood or thyroid tissue (not recorded which). These receptors came from a woman younger than 35 with Graves' hyperthyroidism. CDR3s include the opening cysteine and the closing phenylalanine or tryptophan. Each record gives: J gene, V gene, D gene, clone size, CDR3 DNA, CDR3 protein. A D gene is named only where the DNA matches it firmly. The size entry is marked missing in some rows and otherwise reads once, few, many or a size class.

J: TRBJ2-2; V: TRBV7-3; D: -; size: few; DNA: TGTGCCAGCAGCTACGTTTCAGGGGCCGGGGAGCTGTTTTTT; CDR3: CASSYVSGAGELFF
J: TRBJ2-7; V: TRBV7-8; D: TRBD1; size: -; DNA: TGTGCCAGCAGCCAACAGGACAGGGTCGACGAGCGGTACTTC; CDR3: CASSQQDRVDERYF
J: TRBJ2-7; V: TRBV5-1; D: -; size: -; DNA: TGCGCCAGCAGCTTGGAAACTAGCCATAGCTCCTACGAGCAGTACTTC; CDR3: CASSLETSHSSYEQYF
J: TRBJ2-7; V: TRBV7-2; D: TRBD2; size: -; DNA: TGTGCCAGCAGCCCACGGCGAGCGGAGAGTGGGAGGGCCAACTACGAGCAGTACTTC; CDR3: CASSPRRAESGRANYEQYF
J: TRBJ1-4; V: TRBV10-3; D: -; size: -; DNA: TGTGCCATCAGTGACCAGGAAGGGGAAAAACTGTTTTTT; CDR3: CAISDQEGEKLFF
J: TRBJ1-4; V: TRBV7-8; D: -; size: -; DNA: TGTGCCAGCAGTTTATCTCTGGGGGCTGAAAAACTGTTTTTT; CDR3: CASSLSLGAEKLFF
J: TRBJ2-7; V: TRBV7-2; D: -; size: few; DNA: TGTGCCAGTTCCACCGGGATACCCTACGAGCAGTACTTC; CDR3: CASSTGIPYEQYF
J: TRBJ1-2; V: TRBV25-1; D: TRBD1; size: -; DNA: TGTGCCGGCAGTTACTCGGGACAGGGCGGCTATGGCTACACCTTC; CDR3: CAGSYSGQGGYGYTF
J: TRBJ1-1; V: TRBV13; D: -; size: -; DNA: TGTGCCAGCAGCTCGAAATCAGGGGTACACACTGAAGCTTTCTTT; CDR3: CASSSKSGVHTEAFF
J: TRBJ2-7; V: TRBV20-1; D: TRBD2; size: few; DNA: TGCAGTGCTACCCAATCATCCGGGACTAGCGGGACTCTGCAGTACTTC; CDR3: CSATQSSGTSGTLQYF